The 15 T cell receptor beta chains given below trace back to one sample, sequenced in a study of human T cells and chemical hapten exposure. As for time point: patch test 1, 2 weeks after DPC sensitization. Treatment denoted: therapeutic diphenylcyclopropenone sensitization with weekly scalp DPC. Via MiXCR, TCRdb re-called the RACE reads, giving one row per CDR3 protein. This table has a few hundred thousand distinct CDR3 sequences, 4% to 5.5% appearing once. The sample here was whole blood, taken in connection with sensitization to the hapten diphenylcyclopropenone (DPC). These receptors all stem from a woman aged 50 to 60 with alopecia areata. Some clones in this sample may be carry-over from other donors' samples.

The chain uses TRBV6-5 and TRBJ1-2; a possible D gene is TRBD1 (5 bases). CDR1 is MNHEY, CDR2 SVGAGI, per germline. The V and J ends lost 0 bases and 8 bases respectively, with 19 bases between them. The length of the CDR3 is 16 residues. CDR3 DNA sequence: TGTGCCAGCAGTTACTCGAGGGGAGGAGACGTTATCGGCTACACCTTC. Protein: CASSYSRGGDVIGYTF.

In its sample, this clonotype was seen many times. The V gene is TRBV28, the J gene TRBJ1-5; 8 positions match TRBD1. The V gene's germline CDR1 is MDHEN and CDR2 SYDVKM. V shed 6 bases, J shed 1 base, and the junction held 5 bases outside the gene matches. This CDR3 is 15 amino acids long. The CDR3 sequence: CASRKQGVSNQPQHF. The CDR3 bases are TGTGCCAGCAGAAAACAGGGGGTGAGCAATCAGCCCCAGCATTTT.

To note about this clonotype: A junction end diverges from the germline sequence, so it may reflect a read error. V usage is TRBV6-5 and J usage is TRBJ2-7; D unresolved. The length of the CDR3 is 15 residues. Germline assignment: CDR1 MNHEY and CDR2 SVGAGI. CDR3 DNA sequence: TGTGCCATCAGTCAAACCCGAGACGGTTCCTACGAGCAGTACTTC. Its translation is CAISQTRDGSYEQYF.

This clonotype was seen many times. The rearrangement links TRBV20-1 to TRBJ2-3; 11 bases are a match to TRBD2. CDR1 is DFQATT and CDR2 is SNEGSKA in the germline V gene (reference sequence). The CDR3 extends over 18 amino acids. V lost 5 bases to trimming and J lost 1 base; unmatched junction nucleotides: 14. The CDR3 region is CSAQAPSGGRRGTDTQYF. The CDR3 DNA follows: TGCAGTGCTCAAGCCCCTAGCGGGGGGCGCAGGGGCACAGATACGCAGTATTTT.

This clonotype was recorded at least ten times. The chain uses TRBV20-1 and TRBJ2-7; D is unclear. Germline loops: CDR1 DFQATT, CDR2 SNEGSKA (reference sequence). This CDR3 is built from 12 residues. Trimming removed 0 bases at V and 1 base at J, with 4 bases between. Here the CDR3 reads CSARDGSYEQYF. In nucleotides, the CDR3 is TGCAGTGCTAGAGATGGGTCCTACGAGCAGTACTTC.

This clonotype was seen ten or more times. The chain employs TRBV16 and TRBJ1-1; tentative D call: TRBD1 (5 bases). Deletions cut 1 base from V and 4 bases from J, with 19 bases between. The germline gives CDR1 KGHSY, CDR2 FQNENV. The CDR3 is 17 amino acids. The CDR3 region is CASSQWSGLQLVTEAFF. The CDR3 coding sequence is TGTGCCAGCAGCCAATGGTCGGGGCTTCAGTTGGTCACTGAAGCTTTCTTT.

This clonotype was detected ten times or more. The chain links TRBV29-1 to TRBJ1-1; a weak D match, TRBD1 (5 bases). CDR1 and CDR2 from the germline V gene are SQVTM and ANQGSEA. The V end lost 5 bases, the J end lost 4 bases, and 14 bases lay between the germline ends. The length of the CDR3 is 13 residues. Here the CDR3 DNA reads TGCAGCGTTAAGGGGCCGGGGAGCACTGAAGCTTTCTTT. It yields the protein CSVKGPGSTEAFF. The full variable domain, completed using reference TRBV29-1 and TRBJ1-1, is SAVISQKPSRDICQRGTSLTIQCQVDSQVTMMFWYRQQPGQSLTLIATANQGSEATYESGFVIDKFPISRPNLTFSTLTVSNMSPEDSSIYLCSVKGPGSTEAFFGQGTRLTVV.

This clonotype was recorded once. The chain joins TRBV6-1 to TRBJ1-5; unclear D gene. Trimming left V 4 bases short and J 1 base short, with 11 bases between. This CDR3 region has 15 residues. Germline CDR1 reads MNHNS; CDR2 reads SASEGT. The DNA of the CDR3 is TGTGCCAGCAGTGGATACACGGGAAGCAATCAGCCCCAGCATTTT. Its protein is CASSGYTGSNQPQHF.

CDR3 DNA sequence: TGTGCCAGCAGCCAACCCGGACTAGCAGCGAACACCGGGGAGCTGTTTTTT. It yields the protein CASSQPGLAANTGELFF. The chain has TRBV4-2 and TRBJ2-2, with 8 bases identical to TRBD2. Germline loops: CDR1 LGHNA, CDR2 YNFKEQ. Trimming at V came to 2 bases and at J to 0 bases, leaving 5 bases not matched to a gene. The CDR3 consists of 17 residues.

This clonotype has at least ten counts. V is TRBV20-1 and J is TRBJ1-1; D is unclear. The CDR3 totals 14 residues. Germline V gives CDR1 DFQATT, CDR2 SNEGSKA (reference sequence). V was cut by 0 bases and J by 1 base, with 9 bases left in between. CDR3: CSARDVAKNTEAFF. The CDR3 nucleotides are TGCAGTGCTAGAGATGTCGCAAAGAACACTGAAGCTTTCTTT.

The chain couples TRBV2 to TRBJ1-5; D gene ambiguous. The germline CDR1 and CDR2 sequences are SNHLY and FYNNEI. V shed 3 bases and J shed 2 bases, with 8 bases lying between them. The CDR3 covers 14 residues. The DNA for the CDR3 is TGTGCCAGCAGTGAGGATCAGGGCAATCAGCCCCAGCATTTT. Residues: CASSEDQGNQPQHF.

The CDR3 is CASSPTVGTEAFF. The CDR3 DNA reads as TGTGCCAGCTCACCTACGGTGGGCACTGAAGCTTTCTTT. The rearrangement uses TRBV18 and TRBJ1-1; D ambiguous. The ends were cut back, 3 bases at V and 4 bases at J, with 9 bases in the middle. This CDR3 is 13 amino acids long. The germline V gene has CDR1 KGHSH and CDR2 LQKENI.

V usage is TRBV4-2 and J usage is TRBJ1-1; 8 bases fit TRBD1. The ends lost 0 bases at V and 7 bases at J; junction bases unmatched: 7. Germline V CDR1 and CDR2: LGHNA, YNFKEQ. This CDR3 contains 15 residues. CDR3 protein: CASSQEARGQNEAFF. For the CDR3, the DNA is TGTGCCAGCAGCCAAGAGGCCAGGGGGCAAAATGAAGCTTTCTTT.

This sequence joins TRBV6-2 or TRBV6-3 and TRBJ1-5, with a tentative D call TRBD1 (6 bases). V gave up 2 bases and J gave up 4 bases, with 6 bases separating them. CDR3 length equals 13 residues. The germline gives CDR1 MNHEY, CDR2 SVGEGT. CDR3 in amino acids: CASSYGQNQPQHF. The CDR3 coding sequence is TGTGCCAGCAGTTACGGACAGAATCAGCCCCAGCATTTT.

This clonotype was counted many times. The chain has TRBV9 and TRBJ1-3; tentative D call: TRBD1 (6 bases). The germline gives CDR1 SGDLS, CDR2 YYNGEE. The CDR3 has 16 residues. Trimming took 0 bases from V and 0 from J, leaving 10 bases between them. DNA for the CDR3: TGTGCCAGCAGCGTAGGGACAGTCGCCTCTGGAAACACCATATATTTT. This codes for CASSVGTVASGNTIYF.